These 20 T cell receptor beta chains share one sample of origin, sequenced in a study of control samples from healthy donors and cancer patients. Method: immunoSEQ multiplex PCR; TCRdb's copy keeps in-frame clones and lacks some. Among some 150,000 clones, 80% to 95% were seen once, and the ten largest hold roughly 3.1%. Sequenced sample: blood. These receptors came from a man under 40 in good health.

V is TRBV10-3 and J is TRBJ1-6; possible D gene TRBD1, 5 bases. V was clipped by 0 bases and J by 9 bases, with 9 bases between them. Germline V gene sequence: CDR1 ENHRY, CDR2 SYGVKD. This CDR3 has 14 amino acids. This CDR3 reads CAISESTVGSPLHF. The CDR3 DNA is TGTGCCATCAGTGAGTCGACAGTTGGTTCACCCCTCCACTTT.

This chain connects TRBV27 to TRBJ2-7; tentatively, D is TRBD1 or TRBD2 (5 bases each). CDR3 length: 14 residues. V lost 7 bases to trimming and J lost 1 base, with 14 bases between them. CDR1 and CDR2 (germline): MNHEY, SMNVEV (reference sequence). CDR3 loop: CASKVSWGSYEQYF. The DNA of the CDR3 is TGTGCCAGCAAAGTTTCATGGGGGTCCTACGAGCAGTACTTC.

This clone showed up just once. The chain combines TRBV7-9 with TRBJ1-1; the match to TRBD1 covers 8 bases. The length of the CDR3 is 16 residues. Germline values: CDR1 SEHNR, CDR2 FQNEAQ (reference sequence). V lost 1 base to trimming and J lost 6 bases; unmatched junction nucleotides: 10. In nucleotides, the CDR3 is TGTGCCAGCAGCTTAGTCTCCGGACAGGGAGATCCTGAAGCTTTCTTT. This sequence encodes CASSLVSGQGDPEAFF.

V and J are TRBV7-9 and TRBJ2-7; 8 bases match TRBD2. CDR1 and CDR2 from the germline V gene are SEHNR and FQNEAQ (reference sequence). CDR3 length equals 17 residues. J lost 5 bases, V lost 2 bases, and 14 bases had no gene match. The CDR3 DNA is TGTGCCAGCAGCTTACAAACCGGACTAGCCTCCAGGGACGAGCAGTACTTC. Translating it yields CASSLQTGLASRDEQYF.

Comments on this clone: At one end, the junction sequence differs from germline, possibly due to a read error. This chain connects TRBV10-3 to TRBJ1-2, with TRBD1 as a possible D gene (6 bases). The CDR3 has 10 residues. Germline assignment: CDR1 ENHRY and CDR2 SYGVKD. CDR3 in DNA: TGTGCCATCATGGGACAAGGCCTTCACTTC. Its protein product is CAIMGQGLHF.

The chain joins TRBV5-1 to TRBJ1-3; D might be TRBD1 (5 bases). Between the trimmed V and J ends, which lost 0 bases and 2 bases, there was a span of 9 bases. CDR3 size: 15 residues. Germline V gives CDR1 SGHRS, CDR2 YFSETQ. DNA for the CDR3: TGCGCCAGCAGCTTGGCCTGGGGCGCTGGAAACACCATATATTTT. Translated: CASSLAWGAGNTIYF.

V and J are TRBV4-1 and TRBJ2-3; D is tentatively TRBD1 or TRBD2 (5 bases each). The CDR3 loop spans 17 amino acids. V was cut by 4 bases and J by 2 bases, with 19 bases left in between. Germline V lookup: CDR1 MGHRA, CDR2 YSYEKL. CDR3 bases: TGCGCCAGCAGCCCAGGGAGCCCCCCCTTTTTCACAGATACGCAGTATTTT. This codes for CASSPGSPPFFTDTQYF.

The gene calls are TRBV3-1 (or the pseudogene TRBV3-2) and TRBJ2-7; TRBD1 aligns across 9 bases. The CDR3 loop spans 15 amino acids. V shed 1 base and J 6 bases; nucleotides not matched to a gene: 7. Germline V lookup: CDR1 LGHDT, CDR2 YNNKEL (reference sequence). CDR3 amino acids: CASSQGPGQGSEQYF. The CDR3 DNA reads TGTGCCAGCAGCCAAGGACCGGGACAGGGTTCCGAGCAGTACTTC.

The chain uses TRBV7-3 and TRBJ1-1; no definite D call. The length of the CDR3 is 13 residues. Trimming stripped 2 bases from V and 2 bases from J, with 6 bases between. The germline V gene has CDR1 SGHTA and CDR2 FQGTGA. The CDR3 loop is CASSLRSNTEAFF. The CDR3 DNA reads TGTGCCAGCAGCTTACGGAGTAACACTGAAGCTTTCTTT.

The chain couples TRBV6-4 to TRBJ2-1; tentatively, D is TRBD1 or TRBD2 (6 bases each). Germline V CDR1 and CDR2: MRHNA, SNTAGT. V lost 6 bases to trimming and J lost 2 bases, with 14 bases between them. CDR3 length equals 15 residues. This CDR3 reads CASSKRGETYNEQFF. CDR3 coding DNA: TGTGCCAGCAGCAAAAGGGGGGAAACCTACAATGAGCAGTTCTTC.

The rearrangement links TRBV6-5 to TRBJ1-5; no clear D gene. In germline, CDR1 is MNHEY, CDR2 SVGAGI. The CDR3 is 11 amino acids. V lost 8 bases and J 6 bases, leaving 8 bases between the germline ends. The CDR3 coding sequence is TGTGCCAGCGGATACGGTCAGCCCCAGCATTTT. Protein product: CASGYGQPQHF.

This rearrangement joins TRBV24-1 to TRBJ2-3; D remains ambiguous. CDR1 is KGHDR and CDR2 is SFDVKD in the germline V gene. Trimming shortened V by 1 base and J by 5 bases, and 12 bases separated the two germline ends. This CDR3 has 15 amino acids. CDR3 nucleotide sequence: TGTGCCACCAGTGATTTTGTCAGGACCAGAGATACGCAGTATTTT. It specifies CATSDFVRTRDTQYF.

The chain carries TRBV27 and TRBJ1-1; no definite D call. This CDR3 is 14 amino acids long. With 4 bases removed from V and 3 bases from J, the gap between germline ends came to 12 bases. Germline V lookup: CDR1 MNHEY, CDR2 SMNVEV (reference sequence). CDR3 in amino acids: CASSSVDRYTEAFF. For the CDR3, the DNA is TGTGCCAGCAGTTCCGTCGACCGGTACACTGAAGCTTTCTTT.

The chain has TRBV19 and TRBJ1-1; D unclear. Trimming took 6 bases from V and 5 from J, leaving 13 bases between them. There are 13 residues in the CDR3. Germline V gene sequence: CDR1 LNHDA, CDR2 SQIVND (reference sequence). The CDR3 DNA reads as TGTGCCAGTAGCCCTCTTCTAGGTACTGAAGCTTTCTTT. Its translation: CASSPLLGTEAFF.

The chain is built from TRBV27 and TRBJ2-3; 9 bases fit TRBD2. CDR3 length: 16 amino acids. CDR1 MNHEY and CDR2 SMNVEV come from the germline V gene (reference sequence). The V and J ends lost 6 bases and 1 base, in that order; junction bases with no gene match: 8. CDR3 residues: CASSSFGGGGTDTQYF. CDR3 coding DNA: TGTGCCAGCAGCTCATTTGGCGGGGGGGGCACAGATACGCAGTATTTT.

V gene TRBV2 combines with J gene TRBJ1-2; D unclear. Per germline, CDR1 SNHLY and CDR2 FYNNEI. V shed 5 bases and J shed 5 bases, with 9 bases lying between them. The CDR3 sequence is 12 residues long. Written as DNA, the CDR3 is TGTGCCAGCAGTAGCTCCCGGTATGGCTACACCTTC. Amino acid sequence: CASSSSRYGYTF.

The chain has TRBV5-1 and TRBJ1-1; TRBD1 agrees at 8 bases. The CDR3 totals 13 residues. Unmatched junction bases numbered 9, after V lost 4 bases and J lost 10 bases. Germline lookup yields CDR1 SGHRS and CDR2 YFSETQ. CDR3 nucleotide sequence: TGCGCCAGCAGCGGATCGACAGGGGACGGAGCTTTCTTT. Translation gives CASSGSTGDGAFF. The whole variable domain, filled in from reference TRBV5-1 and TRBJ1-1, reads KAGVTQTPRYLIKTRGQQVTLSCSPISGHRSVSWYQQTPGQGLQFLFEYFSETQRNKGNFPGRFSGRQFSNSRSEMNVSTLELGDSALYLCASSGSTGDGAFFGQGTRLTVV.

This chain uses TRBV7-2 with TRBJ2-6; a possible D gene is TRBD2 (5 bases). V shed 5 bases and J shed 3 bases, with 17 bases lying between them. Germline CDR1 and CDR2: SGHTA and FQGNSA. The CDR3 is made up of 17 amino acids. This chain's CDR3 is CASSQTGVMGGANVLTF. The CDR3 bases are TGTGCCAGCAGCCAGACCGGGGTAATGGGTGGGGCCAACGTCCTGACTTTC.

The count of this clone is one. The rearrangement uses TRBV19 and TRBJ1-2, with D perhaps TRBD1 (5 bases). The germline gives CDR1 LNHDA, CDR2 SQIVND (reference sequence). Trimming cost V 0 bases and J 6 bases, with 8 bases left between them. The CDR3 is 13 residues long. CDR3 residues: CASSIDRVDGYTF. CDR3 nucleotide sequence: TGTGCCAGTAGTATAGACAGGGTTGATGGCTACACCTTC.

The rearrangement joins TRBV5-8 to TRBJ1-2; TRBD1 might be the D (6 bases). The CDR3 totals 13 residues. V was shortened by 7 bases and J by 3 bases, with 13 bases between the two germline ends. Germline loops: CDR1 SGHTS, CDR2 YDEGEE. The DNA of the CDR3 is TGTGCCAGCCGCAACAGGGTAGACTATGGCTACACCTTC. This sequence encodes CASRNRVDYGYTF.